Below are 18 T cell receptor beta chains sequenced from a single sample in a study of T cell changes during pregnancy in multiple sclerosis. TCRdb keeps only in-frame clones here, not all; method: immunoSEQ multiplex PCR. Of approximately 88,000 clones detected, approximately 94% appear once; the ten largest clones hold 0.7% to 1%. The sequences come from peripheral blood, collected in the third trimester of pregnancy. The receptors come from a female donor with multiple sclerosis, enrolled in a pregnancy study.

The CDR3 sequence: CASSLAGLAGDPDTQYF. CDR3 DNA sequence: TGTGCCAGCAGCTTAGCGGGCCTAGCGGGAGATCCAGATACGCAGTATTTT. The chain recombines TRBV7-9 with TRBJ2-3, with 10 bases that match TRBD2. CDR1 and CDR2 (germline): SEHNR, FQNEAQ (reference sequence). The J segment lost 4 bases and the V segment lost 0 bases, leaving 7 bases of the junction unmatched. The CDR3 has 17 residues.

This sequence joins TRBV7-3 and TRBJ1-6, with D possibly TRBD1 on 6 matching bases. Germline V CDR1 and CDR2: SGHTA, FQGTGA. Trimming shortened V by 6 bases and J by 8 bases, and 17 bases separated the two germline ends. The CDR3 is 15 amino acids. The chain's CDR3 is CASSPGQWVDSPLHF. In DNA form, the CDR3 reads TGTGCCAGCAGTCCCGGACAGTGGGTTGATTCACCCCTCCACTTT.

CDR3 amino acids: CASSPGQVHNEQFF. CDR3 DNA: TGTGCCAGCTCACCCGGACAGGTTCACAATGAGCAGTTCTTC. The genes are TRBV18 and TRBJ2-1, with 7 positions matching TRBD1. This CDR3 comprises 14 residues. The junction had 4 bases not matched to a gene; V was cut back by 3 bases and J by 5 bases. Germline V gene sequence: CDR1 KGHSH, CDR2 LQKENI. Variable domain in full (rest from reference TRBV18 and TRBJ2-1): NAGVMQNPRHLVRRRGQEARLRCSPMKGHSHVYWYRQLPEEGLKFMVYLQKENIIDESGMPKERFSAEFPKEGPSILRIQQVVRGDSAAYFCASSPGQVHNEQFFGPGTRLTVL.

This clone was counted between two and nine times. The chain uses TRBV2 and TRBJ1-2; the D is unclear. The CDR3 runs to 14 residues. CDR1 and CDR2 from the germline V gene are SNHLY and FYNNEI. V dropped 7 bases and J dropped 0 bases, with 12 bases sitting between them. CDR3 loop: CASMRGQTNYGYTF. CDR3 DNA: TGTGCCAGCATGAGAGGGCAGACTAACTATGGCTACACCTTC. The full variable domain, with the rest looked up from reference TRBV2 and TRBJ1-2, is EPEVTQTPSHQVTQMGQEVILRCVPISNHLYFYWYRQILGQKVEFLVSFYNNEISEKSEIFDDQFSVERPDGSNFTLKIRSTKLEDSAMYFCASMRGQTNYGYTFGSGTRLTVV.

CDR3 DNA: TGTGCCAGCAGCTTGAAGCAGACAGTCACTAACTATGGCTACACCTTC. It encodes CASSLKQTVTNYGYTF. V and J are TRBV5-4 and TRBJ1-2, with D perhaps TRBD1 (5 bases). CDR3 size: 16 residues. Germline lookup yields CDR1 SGHNT and CDR2 YYREEE (reference sequence). V shed 1 base and J shed 0 bases, with 13 bases lying between them.

The chain is built from TRBV6-5 and TRBJ1-1; no clear D gene. V shed 7 bases and J shed 0 bases, with 9 bases lying between them. Germline values: CDR1 MNHEY, CDR2 SVGAGI. CDR3 size: 13 residues. The CDR3 protein is CASKRSMNTEAFF. Written as DNA, the CDR3 is TGTGCCAGCAAAAGGAGCATGAACACTGAAGCTTTCTTT.

The V gene is TRBV7-2, the J gene TRBJ2-2; 9 nucleotides match TRBD2. CDR3 length: 17 residues. V was clipped by 5 bases and J by 3 bases; unmatched bases: 10. CDR1 and CDR2 from the germline V gene are SGHTA and FQGNSA. This CDR3 reads CASSPRRASGDTGELFF. In DNA form, the CDR3 reads TGTGCCAGCAGCCCCCGTCGGGCTAGCGGGGACACCGGGGAGCTGTTTTTT.

This chain joins TRBV19 and TRBJ1-1, with TRBD1 as a possible D gene (5 bases). V gave up 3 bases and J gave up 5 bases, with 10 bases separating them. Germline loops: CDR1 LNHDA, CDR2 SQIVND (reference sequence). The CDR3 is 13 residues long. CDR3 residues: CASSIDSGTEAFF. CDR3 coding DNA: TGTGCCAGTAGTATCGACAGTGGGACTGAAGCTTTCTTT.

V gene TRBV20-1 combines with J gene TRBJ2-3; TRBD1 might be the D (5 bases). Trimming removed 7 bases from V and 5 bases from J, with 10 bases in between. The CDR3 runs 11 residues. From germline, CDR1 is DFQATT and CDR2 SNEGSKA (reference sequence). DNA of the CDR3: TGCAGTGGGGGCCCGGTAGATACGCAGTATTTT. Protein sequence: CSGGPVDTQYF.

This CDR3 reads CASSPPNRRPRETQYF. The CDR3, as DNA: TGTGCCAGCAGCCCCCCTAATCGGCGGCCGCGGGAGACCCAGTACTTC. The chain combines TRBV7-9 with TRBJ2-5; D is undetermined. Germline-derived CDR1 and CDR2 are SEHNR and FQNEAQ (reference sequence). This CDR3 is built from 16 residues. Trimming took off 5 bases at V and 5 bases at J, with 21 bases between the two ends.

This chain links TRBV7-9 with TRBJ2-7, with 7 positions matching TRBD1. Trimming at V came to 5 bases and at J to 5 bases, leaving 6 bases not matched to a gene. The CDR3 loop spans 13 amino acids. Germline-derived CDR1 and CDR2 are SEHNR and FQNEAQ (reference sequence). The CDR3 DNA is TGTGCCAGCAGCCTTACAGGGGTTGACGAGCAGTACTTC. Its protein product is CASSLTGVDEQYF. The full variable domain, in which reference TRBV7-9 and TRBJ2-7 provide the parts outside the CDR3, is DTGVSQNPRHKITKRGQNVTFRCDPISEHNRLYWYRQTLGQGPEFLTYFQNEAQLEKSRLLSDRFSAERPKGSFSTLEIQRTEQGDSAMYLCASSLTGVDEQYFGPGTRLTVT.

V gene TRBV11-2 combines with J gene TRBJ2-1; 12 bases are a match to TRBD2. Germline CDR1 SGHAT, CDR2 FQNNGV. This CDR3 comprises 18 residues. V shed 0 bases and J 2 bases; nucleotides not matched to a gene: 5. CDR3 bases: TGTGCCAGCAGCTTAGATGGACTAGCGGGAAAGGCCTACAATGAGCAGTTCTTC. Translating gives CASSLDGLAGKAYNEQFF.

The chain carries TRBV6-5 and TRBJ2-2; D ambiguous. The CDR3 extends over 11 amino acids. Per germline, CDR1 MNHEY and CDR2 SVGAGI. V gave up 7 bases and J gave up 6 bases, with 6 bases separating them. The CDR3 loop reads CASIFAGELFF. CDR3 nucleotides: TGTGCCAGCATCTTCGCCGGGGAGCTGTTTTTT.

This rearrangement joins TRBV14 to TRBJ1-2, with no clear D. In germline, CDR1 is SGHDN, CDR2 FVKESK. The CDR3 has 15 amino acids. The V and J ends lost 4 bases and 2 bases respectively, with 14 bases between them. CDR3 DNA sequence: TGTGCCAGCAGCCCACGGAGGCAGGTCAACTATGGCTACACCTTC. This codes for CASSPRRQVNYGYTF. The whole variable domain, filled in from reference TRBV14 and TRBJ1-2, reads EAGVTQFPSHSVIEKGQTVTLRCDPISGHDNLYWYRRVMGKEIKFLLHFVKESKQDESGMPNNRFLAERTGGTYSTLKVQPAELEDSGVYFCASSPRRQVNYGYTFGSGTRLTVV.

The V gene is TRBV6-1, the J gene TRBJ1-4; D may be TRBD1 (5 bases). V was shortened by 0 bases and J by 6 bases, with 23 bases between the two germline ends. Germline CDR1 MNHNS, CDR2 SASEGT. This CDR3 comprises 19 residues. CDR3: CASSEAGGAGIEIDEKLFF. CDR3 DNA sequence: TGTGCCAGCAGTGAAGCTGGTGGGGCAGGAATAGAGATTGATGAAAAACTGTTTTTT.

This clone was recorded once. CDR3 sequence: CASSLYGDRAYQETQYF. CDR3 bases: TGTGCCAGCAGTTTATACGGGGACAGGGCCTACCAAGAGACCCAGTACTTC. This rearrangement joins TRBV27 to TRBJ2-5, with 9 nucleotides matching TRBD1. This CDR3 has 17 amino acids. J gave up 0 bases and V 1 base, and 6 bases lay outside the gene matches. From germline, CDR1 is MNHEY and CDR2 SMNVEV (reference sequence).

The chain employs TRBV19 and TRBJ2-1; maybe TRBD2 (5 bases). The ends were cut back, 3 bases at V and 9 bases at J, with 18 bases in the middle. CDR1 and CDR2 (germline): LNHDA, SQIVND (reference sequence). This CDR3 comprises 15 residues. The CDR3 here is CASSIAVASLGEQFF. The CDR3 nucleotides are TGTGCCAGTAGTATCGCGGTAGCGAGCCTGGGTGAGCAGTTCTTC.

The V call is TRBV7-2, the J call TRBJ2-3; no firm D call. CDR3 length: 13 residues. Trimming removed 2 bases from V and 5 bases from J, with 8 bases in between. CDR1 is SGHTA, CDR2 FQGNSA, per germline. CDR3 loop: CASSLSRGDTQYF. DNA for the CDR3: TGTGCCAGCAGCTTATCGCGTGGAGATACGCAGTATTTT.